The sequence of this T cell receptor (beta chain) was determined in a study of blood T cell repertoires in COVID-19. Clones were sequenced by immunoSEQ multiplex PCR, and TCRdb holds only the in-frame ones, with some missing. The sample gives a few hundred thousand clones, about 93% of which show up once; around 6.8% is in the top ten. The CDR3 has 16 residues. With 0 bases removed from V and 0 bases from J, the gap between germline ends came to 10 bases. Germline CDR1 and CDR2: SGDLS and YYNGEE. The TCR sequence derives from a young woman with COVID-19, enrolled during active disease. Material: peripheral blood. The rearrangement uses TRBV9 and TRBJ2-1; maybe TRBD2 (6 bases). CDR3 in amino acids: CASSVDAGSSYNEQFF. CDR3 in DNA: TGTGCCAGCAGCGTAGACGCGGGGAGCTCCTACAATGAGCAGTTCTTC. Together with reference TRBV9 and TRBJ2-1, the CDR3 gives the full variable domain: DSGVTQTPKHLITATGQRVTLRCSPRSGDLSVYWYQQSLDQGLQFLIQYYNGEERAKGNILERFSAQQFPDLHSELNLSSLELGDSALYFCASSVDAGSSYNEQFFGPGTRLTVL.